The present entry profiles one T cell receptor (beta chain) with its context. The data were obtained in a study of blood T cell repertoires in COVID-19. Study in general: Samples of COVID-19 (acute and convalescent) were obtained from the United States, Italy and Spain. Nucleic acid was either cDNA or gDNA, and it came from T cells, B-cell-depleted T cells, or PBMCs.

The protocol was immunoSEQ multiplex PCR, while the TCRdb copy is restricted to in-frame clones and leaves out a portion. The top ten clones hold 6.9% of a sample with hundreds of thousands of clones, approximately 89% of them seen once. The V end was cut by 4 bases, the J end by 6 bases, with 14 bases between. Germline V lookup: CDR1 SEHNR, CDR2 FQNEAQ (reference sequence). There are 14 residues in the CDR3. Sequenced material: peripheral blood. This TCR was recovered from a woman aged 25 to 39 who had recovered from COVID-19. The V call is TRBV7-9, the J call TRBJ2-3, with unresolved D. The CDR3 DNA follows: TGTGCCAGCAGCTACCAAACTCCCTCCGATACGCAGTATTTT. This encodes CASSYQTPSDTQYF.